These 5 T cell receptor beta chains share one sample of origin, sequenced in a study of tumor-infiltrating lymphocytes in primary liver carcinoma. The source material, about 20-30 mg of unsorted bulk tissue, was used to co-extract RNA and DNA. TCR beta cDNA was reverse-transcribed from roughly 520 ng of total RNA. The reaction used a constant-region primer and ProtoScript II reverse transcriptase. Each TCR beta library was derived from three nested multiplex PCR rounds that employed slightly modified ARM-PCR. The first two PCR rounds, around 11 cycles each, used TRBV1-TRBV30 forward primers and a C-beta reverse primer. Via MiXCR, TCRdb re-called the multiplex PCR reads, giving one row per CDR3 protein. The sample holds around 100,000 distinct CDR3 sequences, more than 65% seen once. The sequenced material came from liver tumor tissue from sampling region 5. As for subset: tumor region T5, tumor centre. These receptors were obtained from a woman in her fifties or sixties with primary liver carcinoma and hepatitis B virus infection.

With respect to this clonotype: In this CDR3 the conserved last residue, phenylalanine or tryptophan, is missing, so a read error is likely. The chain has TRBV11-3 and TRBJ2-7; 12 nucleotides agree with TRBD1. Trimming removed 11 bases from V and 3 bases from J; junction bases left unmatched: 11. Per the germline V gene, CDR1 is SGHNT and CDR2 is YENEEA. The CDR3 sequence is 15 residues long. The CDR3 protein is CADSPGTGGNYEQYL. CDR3 in DNA: TGTGCCGACAGCCCCGGGACAGGGGGCAACTACGAGCAGTACTTA.

This clonotype turned up a few times. A junction boundary mismatches the germline segment, possibly from a read error. The chain uses TRBV11-2 and TRBJ1-6; no reliable D call. This CDR3 has 14 residues. Germline lookup yields CDR1 SGHAT and CDR2 FQNNGV. CDR3 sequence (DNA): TGTGCCAGCGGCTTTATGGATCACCGTTCACCCCTCCACTTT. Translation gives CASGFMDHRSPLHF.

The rearrangement links TRBV28 to TRBJ1-5, with no clear D. In germline, CDR1 is MDHEN, CDR2 SYDVKM. The V and J ends lost 2 bases and 4 bases respectively, with 3 bases between them. The CDR3 is made up of 12 amino acids. Here the CDR3 reads CASSLVNQPQHF. CDR3 DNA: TGTGCCAGCAGTTTAGTGAATCAGCCCCAGCATTTT.

For this clonotype: This clone may be a read error of a much larger clone one base away. The V gene is TRBV13, the J gene TRBJ2-1; TRBD2 aligns across 7 bases. There are 16 residues in the CDR3. Germline V gives CDR1 PRHDT, CDR2 FYEKMQ (reference sequence). CDR3 protein: CASSPSGANFDNEQSF. The CDR3 coding sequence is TGTGCCAGCAGCCCTAGCGGAGCTAACTTCGACAATGAGCAGTCCTTC.

On this clonotype itself: This likely comes from a read error, as the CDR3 has no conserved phenylalanine or tryptophan at its end. The V and J genes are TRBV11-2 and TRBJ1-3; no clear D gene. In germline, CDR1 is SGHAT, CDR2 FQNNGV. There are 13 residues in the CDR3. For the CDR3, the DNA is TGTACCAGCAACTTACCAGCTGGAAACACCATATATTTA. Translating it yields CTSNLPAGNTIYL.